This T cell receptor (beta chain) is from a study of blood T cell repertoires in COVID-19. Study as a whole: Both acute and convalescent COVID-19 samples were obtained from the United States, Italy and Spain.

Data came from immunoSEQ multiplex PCR; TCRdb stores just in-frame clones and leaves some out. The sample includes approximately 260,000 clones, roughly 89% seen only once; the top ten take around 1.9%. Participant ages covered about 18 to 95 years across around 25 US areas. Each participant's cohort was designated according to participant-reported clinical history. This CDR3 has 15 amino acids. Germline trimming cut 5 bases from V and 5 bases from J; bases unmatched to any gene: 5. CDR1 and CDR2 from the germline V gene are MDHEN and SYDVKM. The TCR comes from a woman in her sixties who had recovered from COVID-19. The specimen was PBMCs or T cells enriched from blood (not recorded which). This rearrangement joins TRBV28 to TRBJ1-4; 10 bases agree with TRBD1. The CDR3 region has the DNA TGTGCCAGCAGTCATGGGACAGGGGCGAATGAAAAACTGTTTTTT. Its protein product is CASSHGTGANEKLFF.